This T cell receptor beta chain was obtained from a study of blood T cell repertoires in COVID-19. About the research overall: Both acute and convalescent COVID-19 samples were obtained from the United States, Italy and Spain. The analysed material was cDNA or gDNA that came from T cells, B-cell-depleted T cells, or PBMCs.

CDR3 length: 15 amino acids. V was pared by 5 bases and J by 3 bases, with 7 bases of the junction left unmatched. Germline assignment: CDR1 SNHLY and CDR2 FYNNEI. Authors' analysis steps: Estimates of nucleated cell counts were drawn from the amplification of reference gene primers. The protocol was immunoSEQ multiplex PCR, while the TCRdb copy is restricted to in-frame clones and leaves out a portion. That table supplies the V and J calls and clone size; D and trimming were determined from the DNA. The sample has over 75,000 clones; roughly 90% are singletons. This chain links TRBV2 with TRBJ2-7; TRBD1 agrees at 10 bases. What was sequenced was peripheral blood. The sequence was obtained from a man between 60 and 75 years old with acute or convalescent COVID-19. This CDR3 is CASSPGQGIFYEQYF. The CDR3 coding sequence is TGTGCCAGCAGTCCGGGACAGGGGATTTTCTACGAGCAGTACTTC. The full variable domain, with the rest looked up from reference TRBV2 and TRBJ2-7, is EPEVTQTPSHQVTQMGQEVILRCVPISNHLYFYWYRQILGQKVEFLVSFYNNEISEKSEIFDDQFSVERPDGSNFTLKIRSTKLEDSAMYFCASSPGQGIFYEQYFGPGTRLTVT.